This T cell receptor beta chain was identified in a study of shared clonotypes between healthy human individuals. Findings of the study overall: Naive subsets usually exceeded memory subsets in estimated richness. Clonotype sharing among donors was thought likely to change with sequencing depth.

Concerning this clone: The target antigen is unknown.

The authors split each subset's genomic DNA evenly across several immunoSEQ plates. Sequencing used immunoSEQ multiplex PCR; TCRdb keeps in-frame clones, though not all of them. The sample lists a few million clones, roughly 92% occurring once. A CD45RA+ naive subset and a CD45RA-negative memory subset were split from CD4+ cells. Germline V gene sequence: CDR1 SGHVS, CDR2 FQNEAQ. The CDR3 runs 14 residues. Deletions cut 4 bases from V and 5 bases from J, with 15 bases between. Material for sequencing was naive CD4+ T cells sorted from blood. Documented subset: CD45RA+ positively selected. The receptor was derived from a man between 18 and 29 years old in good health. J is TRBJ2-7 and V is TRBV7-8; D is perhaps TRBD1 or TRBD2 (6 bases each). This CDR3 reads CASSSRGGTHEQYF. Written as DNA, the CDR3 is TGTGCCAGCAGCTCCAGGGGAGGAACCCACGAGCAGTACTTC.